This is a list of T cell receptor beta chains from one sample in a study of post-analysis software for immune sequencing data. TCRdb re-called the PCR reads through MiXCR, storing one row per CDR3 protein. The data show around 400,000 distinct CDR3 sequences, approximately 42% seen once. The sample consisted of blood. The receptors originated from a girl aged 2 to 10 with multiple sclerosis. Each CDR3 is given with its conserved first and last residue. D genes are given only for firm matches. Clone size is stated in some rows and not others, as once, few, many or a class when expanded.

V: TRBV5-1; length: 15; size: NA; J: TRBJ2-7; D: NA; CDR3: CASSFVTGTSGEQYF; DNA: TGCGCCAGCAGCTTTGTAACAGGGACCTCGGGCGAGCAGTACTTC
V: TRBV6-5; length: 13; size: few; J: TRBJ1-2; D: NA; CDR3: CASSQQKYHGYTF; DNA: TGTGCCAGCAGTCAACAGAAGTATCATGGCTACACCTTC
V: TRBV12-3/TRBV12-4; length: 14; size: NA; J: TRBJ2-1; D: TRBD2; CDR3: CASSSPGTSDEQFF; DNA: TGTGCCAGCAGTTCCCCCGGGACTAGCGATGAGCAGTTCTTC
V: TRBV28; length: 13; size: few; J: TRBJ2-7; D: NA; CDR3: CASHGGPPYEQYF; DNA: TGTGCCAGCCACGGAGGGCCCCCCTACGAGCAGTACTTC
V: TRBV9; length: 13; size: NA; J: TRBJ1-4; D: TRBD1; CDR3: CASSPGQGEKLFF; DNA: TGTGCCAGCAGCCCCGGACAGGGTGAAAAACTGTTTTTT
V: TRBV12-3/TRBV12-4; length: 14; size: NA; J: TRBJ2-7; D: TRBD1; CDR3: CASSPQGAIYEQYF; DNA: TGTGCCAGCAGTCCGCAGGGGGCTATCTACGAGCAGTACTTC
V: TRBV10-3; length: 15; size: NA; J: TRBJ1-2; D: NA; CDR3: CAISDIRAPRYGYTF; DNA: TGTGCCATCAGTGATATTAGGGCCCCCCGATATGGCTACACCTTC
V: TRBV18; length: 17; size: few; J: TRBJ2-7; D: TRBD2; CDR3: CASSPLRTSGRKDEQYF; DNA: TGTGCCAGCTCACCTCTGCGGACTAGCGGGAGGAAGGACGAGCAGTACTTC
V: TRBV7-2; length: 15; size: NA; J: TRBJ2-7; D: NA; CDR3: CASSSPGREPYEQYF; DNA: TGTGCCAGCAGCTCTCCGGGTCGGGAACCCTACGAGCAGTACTTC
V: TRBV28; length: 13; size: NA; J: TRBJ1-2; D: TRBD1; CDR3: CASALLHRGGYTF; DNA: TGTGCCAGTGCCTTGCTGCACAGGGGCGGCTACACCTTC
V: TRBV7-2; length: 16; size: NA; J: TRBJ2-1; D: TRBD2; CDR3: CASSSRLAGGRVEQFF; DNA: TGTGCCAGCAGCTCTAGACTAGCGGGGGGACGGGTTGAGCAGTTCTTC
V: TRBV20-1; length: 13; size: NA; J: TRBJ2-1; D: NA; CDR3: CSARRGEINEQFF; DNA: TGCAGTGCTCGACGCGGGGAAATTAATGAGCAGTTCTTC
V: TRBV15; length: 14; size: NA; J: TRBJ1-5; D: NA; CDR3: CATNARANNQPQHF; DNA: TGTGCCACCAACGCGCGAGCTAATAATCAGCCCCAGCATTTT
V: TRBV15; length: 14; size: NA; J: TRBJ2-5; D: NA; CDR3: CATSIGQWQETQYF; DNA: TGTGCCACCAGCATAGGACAGTGGCAAGAGACCCAGTACTTC
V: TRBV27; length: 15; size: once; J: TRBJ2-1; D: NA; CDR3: CASSTNLGGHGEQFF; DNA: TGTGCCAGCAGTACGAACCTGGGGGGCCACGGTGAGCAGTTCTTC
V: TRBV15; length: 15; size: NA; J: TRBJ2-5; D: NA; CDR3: CATSRDERGWETQYF; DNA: TGTGCCACCAGCAGAGATGAAAGGGGTTGGGAGACCCAGTACTTC
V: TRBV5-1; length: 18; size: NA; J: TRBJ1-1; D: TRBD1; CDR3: CASSLIPGTGLSNTEAFF; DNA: TGCGCCAGCAGCCTAATTCCCGGGACAGGGCTTTCGAACACTGAAGCTTTCTTT
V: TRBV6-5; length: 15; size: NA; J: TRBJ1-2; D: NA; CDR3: CASSYSLGQPEGYTF; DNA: TGTGCCAGCAGTTACTCTCTAGGGCAGCCGGAGGGCTACACCTTC
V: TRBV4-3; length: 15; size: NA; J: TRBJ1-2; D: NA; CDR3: CASSQDTRINYGYTF; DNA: TGCGCCAGCAGCCAAGATACCAGAATTAACTATGGCTACACCTTC
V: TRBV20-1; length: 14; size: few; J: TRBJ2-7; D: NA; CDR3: CSALASRSLYEQYF; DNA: TGCAGTGCGCTTGCAAGCAGGAGTCTCTACGAGCAGTACTTC
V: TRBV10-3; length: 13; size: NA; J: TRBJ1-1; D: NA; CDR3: CAISEQGNTEAFF; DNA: TGTGCCATCAGTGAACAGGGGAACACTGAAGCTTTCTTT
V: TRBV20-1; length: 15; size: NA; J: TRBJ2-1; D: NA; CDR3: CSARDFRGGLNEQFF; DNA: TGCAGTGCTAGAGATTTTCGCGGCGGTTTGAATGAGCAGTTCTTC
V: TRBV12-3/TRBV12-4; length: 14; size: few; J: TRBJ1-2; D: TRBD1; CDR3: CASSLGGTGDGYTF; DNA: TGTGCCAGCAGTTTAGGGGGAACAGGGGATGGCTACACCTTC
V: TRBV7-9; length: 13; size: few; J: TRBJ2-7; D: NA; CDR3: CASSLISSYEQYF; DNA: TGTGCCAGCAGCTTGATTTCATCCTACGAGCAGTACTTC
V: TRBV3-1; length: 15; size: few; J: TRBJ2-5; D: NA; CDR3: CASSQGPQARETQYF; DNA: TGTGCCAGCAGCCAAGGGCCACAGGCTCGAGAGACCCAGTACTTC
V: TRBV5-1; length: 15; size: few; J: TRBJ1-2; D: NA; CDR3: CASTEDGEFNYGYTF; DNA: TGCGCCAGCACCGAGGACGGAGAATTTAACTATGGCTACACCTTC
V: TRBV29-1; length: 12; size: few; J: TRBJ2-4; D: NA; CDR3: CSVEGQANIQYF; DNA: TGCAGCGTTGAAGGGCAGGCAAACATTCAGTACTTC
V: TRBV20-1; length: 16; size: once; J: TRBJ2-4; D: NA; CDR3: CSARDHPTLAKNIQYF; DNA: TGCAGTGCTAGAGATCATCCCACTTTAGCCAAAAACATTCAGTACTTC
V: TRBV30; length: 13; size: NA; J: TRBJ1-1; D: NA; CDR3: CAWSVPGNTEAFF; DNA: TGTGCCTGGAGTGTACCAGGGAACACTGAAGCTTTCTTT
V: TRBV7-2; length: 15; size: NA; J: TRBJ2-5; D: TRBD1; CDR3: CASSLAPPGGETQYF; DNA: TGTGCCAGCAGCTTAGCCCCTCCAGGGGGAGAGACCCAGTACTTC
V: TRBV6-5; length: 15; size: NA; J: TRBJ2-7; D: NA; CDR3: CASSSWGEVRDEQYF; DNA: TGTGCCAGCAGTAGTTGGGGCGAGGTGAGAGACGAGCAGTACTTC
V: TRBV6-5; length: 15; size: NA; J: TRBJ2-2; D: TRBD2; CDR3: CASSFVAGHTGELFF; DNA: TGTGCCAGCAGTTTCGTAGCGGGACACACCGGGGAGCTGTTTTTT
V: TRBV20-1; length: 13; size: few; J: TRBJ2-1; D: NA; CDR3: CSASGIFNNEQFF; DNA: TGCAGTGCTAGCGGAATATTCAACAATGAGCAGTTCTTC
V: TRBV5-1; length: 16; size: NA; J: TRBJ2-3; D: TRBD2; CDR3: CASSTIAGGLTDTQYF; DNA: TGCGCCAGCAGCACAATAGCGGGGGGACTCACAGATACGCAGTATTTT
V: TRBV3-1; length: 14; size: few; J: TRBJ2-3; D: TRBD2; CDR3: CASSQELAADTQYF; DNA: TGTGCCAGCAGCCAAGAACTAGCGGCAGATACGCAGTATTTT